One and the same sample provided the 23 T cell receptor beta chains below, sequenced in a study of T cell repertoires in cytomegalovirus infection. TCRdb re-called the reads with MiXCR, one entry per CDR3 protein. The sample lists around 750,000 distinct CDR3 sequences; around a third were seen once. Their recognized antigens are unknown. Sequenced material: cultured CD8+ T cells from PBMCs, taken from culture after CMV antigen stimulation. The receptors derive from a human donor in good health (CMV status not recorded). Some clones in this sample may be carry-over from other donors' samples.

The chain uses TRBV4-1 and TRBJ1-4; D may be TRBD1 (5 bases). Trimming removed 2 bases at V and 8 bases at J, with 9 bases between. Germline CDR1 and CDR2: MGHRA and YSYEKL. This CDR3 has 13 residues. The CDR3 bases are TGCGCCAGCAGCCAAAAGGGGCGGGAAAAACTGTTTTTT. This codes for CASSQKGREKLFF.

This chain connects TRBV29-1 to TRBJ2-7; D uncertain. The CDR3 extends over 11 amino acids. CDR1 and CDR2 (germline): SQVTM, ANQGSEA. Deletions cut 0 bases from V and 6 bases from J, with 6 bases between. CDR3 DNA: TGCAGCGTTGAAGAGGGGTTCGAGCAGTACGTC. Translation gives CSVEEGFEQYV.

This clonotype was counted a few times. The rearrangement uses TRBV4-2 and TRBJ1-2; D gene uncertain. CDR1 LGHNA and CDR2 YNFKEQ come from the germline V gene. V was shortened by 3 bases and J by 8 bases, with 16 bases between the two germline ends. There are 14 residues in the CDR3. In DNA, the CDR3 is TGTGCCAGCAGCCAGCCCGGGCCGACATACGGCTACACCTTC. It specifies CASSQPGPTYGYTF.

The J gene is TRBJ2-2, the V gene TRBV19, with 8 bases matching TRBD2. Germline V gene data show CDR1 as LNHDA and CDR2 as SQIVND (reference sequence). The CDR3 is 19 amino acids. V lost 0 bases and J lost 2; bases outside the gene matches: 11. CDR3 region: CASSIDWGPSGLNTGELFF. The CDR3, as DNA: TGTGCCAGTAGTATAGATTGGGGGCCTAGCGGGCTAAACACCGGGGAGCTGTTTTTT.

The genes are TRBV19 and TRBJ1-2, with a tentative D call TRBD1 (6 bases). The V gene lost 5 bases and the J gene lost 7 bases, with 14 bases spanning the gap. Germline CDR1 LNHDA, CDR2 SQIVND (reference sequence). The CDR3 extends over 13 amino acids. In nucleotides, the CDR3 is TGTGCCAGTAGTCCCGGGACAATCGGTGGCTACACCTTC. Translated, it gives CASSPGTIGGYTF.

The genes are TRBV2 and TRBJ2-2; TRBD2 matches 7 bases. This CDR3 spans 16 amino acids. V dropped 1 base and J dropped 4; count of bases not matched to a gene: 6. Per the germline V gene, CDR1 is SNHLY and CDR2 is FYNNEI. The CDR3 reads CASSEVGGVGTGELFF. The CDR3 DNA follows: TGTGCCAGCAGTGAAGTTGGGGGGGTGGGCACCGGGGAGCTGTTTTTT.

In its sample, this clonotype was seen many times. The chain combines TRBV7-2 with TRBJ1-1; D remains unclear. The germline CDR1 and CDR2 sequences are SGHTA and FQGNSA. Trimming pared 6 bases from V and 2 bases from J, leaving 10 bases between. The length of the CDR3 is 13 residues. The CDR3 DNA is TGTGCCAGCAGTTTCACCGGAAACACTGAAGCTTTCTTT. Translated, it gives CASSFTGNTEAFF.

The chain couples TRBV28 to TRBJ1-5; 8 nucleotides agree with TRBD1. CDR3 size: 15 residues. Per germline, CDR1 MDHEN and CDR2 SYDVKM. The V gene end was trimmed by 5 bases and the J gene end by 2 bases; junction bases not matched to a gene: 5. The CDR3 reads CASSDTGGGNQPQHF. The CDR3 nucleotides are TGTGCCAGCAGTGATACAGGGGGAGGCAATCAGCCCCAGCATTTT.

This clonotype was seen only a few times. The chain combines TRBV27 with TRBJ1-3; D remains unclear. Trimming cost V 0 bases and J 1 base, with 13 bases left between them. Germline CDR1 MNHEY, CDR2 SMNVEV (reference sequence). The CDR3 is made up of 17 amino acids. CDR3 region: CASSLSVPLGSGNTIYF. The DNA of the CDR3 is TGTGCCAGCAGTTTATCCGTTCCTCTTGGGTCTGGAAACACCATATATTTT.

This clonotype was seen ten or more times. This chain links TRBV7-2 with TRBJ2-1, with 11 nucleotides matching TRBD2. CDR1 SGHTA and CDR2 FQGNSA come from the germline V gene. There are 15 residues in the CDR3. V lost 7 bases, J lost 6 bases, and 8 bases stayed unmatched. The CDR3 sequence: CASNPGTSGGNEQFF. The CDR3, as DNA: TGTGCCAGCAATCCCGGGACTAGCGGAGGCAATGAGCAGTTCTTC.

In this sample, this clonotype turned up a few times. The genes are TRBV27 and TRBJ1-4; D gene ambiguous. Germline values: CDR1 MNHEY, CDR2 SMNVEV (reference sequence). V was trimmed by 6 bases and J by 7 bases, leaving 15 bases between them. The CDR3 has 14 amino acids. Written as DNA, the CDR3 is TGTGCCAGCAGCCCAGTTGGGGAGGTTGAAAAACTGTTTTTT. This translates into CASSPVGEVEKLFF.

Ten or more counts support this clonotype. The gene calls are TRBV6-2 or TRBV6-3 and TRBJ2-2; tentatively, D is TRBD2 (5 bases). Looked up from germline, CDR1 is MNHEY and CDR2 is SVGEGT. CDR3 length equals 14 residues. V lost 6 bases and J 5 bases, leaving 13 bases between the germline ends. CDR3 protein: CASSDPSGTGELFF. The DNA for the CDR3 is TGTGCCAGCAGCGACCCAAGCGGTACCGGGGAGCTGTTTTTT.

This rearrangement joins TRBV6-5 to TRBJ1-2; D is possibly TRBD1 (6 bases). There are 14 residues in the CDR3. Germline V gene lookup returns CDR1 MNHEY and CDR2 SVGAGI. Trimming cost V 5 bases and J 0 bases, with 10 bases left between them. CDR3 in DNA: TGTGCCAGCAGTGGGGACATCTCTAACTATGGCTACACCTTC. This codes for CASSGDISNYGYTF.

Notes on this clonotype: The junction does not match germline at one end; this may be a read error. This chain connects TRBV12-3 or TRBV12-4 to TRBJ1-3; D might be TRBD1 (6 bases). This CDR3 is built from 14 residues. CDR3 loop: CASSEQGYGTTIYF. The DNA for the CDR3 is TGTGCCAGCAGTGAACAGGGTTACGGAACCACCATATATTTT.

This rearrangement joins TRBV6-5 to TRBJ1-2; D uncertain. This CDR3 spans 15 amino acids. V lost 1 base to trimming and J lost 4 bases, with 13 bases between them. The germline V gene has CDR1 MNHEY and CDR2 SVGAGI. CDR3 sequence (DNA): TGTGCCAGCAGTTACTTTTTGACCCCGGCCTATGGCTACACCTTC. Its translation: CASSYFLTPAYGYTF.

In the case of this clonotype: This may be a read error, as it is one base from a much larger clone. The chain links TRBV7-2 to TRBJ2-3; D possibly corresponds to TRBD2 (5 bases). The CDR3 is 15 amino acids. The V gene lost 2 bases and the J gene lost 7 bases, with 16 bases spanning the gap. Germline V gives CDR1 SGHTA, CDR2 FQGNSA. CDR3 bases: TGTGCCAGCAGCTTAAGGGAACGGCGCGGGTATACGCAGTATTTT. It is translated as CASSLRERRGYTQYF.

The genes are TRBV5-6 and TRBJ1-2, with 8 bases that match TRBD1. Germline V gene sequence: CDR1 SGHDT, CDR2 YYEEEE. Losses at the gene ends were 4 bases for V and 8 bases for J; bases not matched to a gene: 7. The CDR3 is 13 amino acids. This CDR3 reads CASSLDRANGYTF. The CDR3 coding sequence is TGTGCCAGCAGCCTGGACAGGGCGAACGGCTACACCTTC.

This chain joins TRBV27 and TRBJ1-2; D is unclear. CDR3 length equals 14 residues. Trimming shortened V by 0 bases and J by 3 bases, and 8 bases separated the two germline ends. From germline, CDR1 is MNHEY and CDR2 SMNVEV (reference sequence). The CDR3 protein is CASSLSARYYGYTF. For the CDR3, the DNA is TGTGCCAGCAGTTTATCGGCCAGATACTATGGCTACACCTTC.

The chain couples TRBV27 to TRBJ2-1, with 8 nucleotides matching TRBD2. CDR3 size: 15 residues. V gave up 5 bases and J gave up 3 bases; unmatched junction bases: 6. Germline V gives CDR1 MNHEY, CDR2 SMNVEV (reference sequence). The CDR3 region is CASSAAAGVYNEQFF. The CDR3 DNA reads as TGTGCCAGCAGTGCCGCAGCGGGGGTCTACAATGAGCAGTTCTTC.

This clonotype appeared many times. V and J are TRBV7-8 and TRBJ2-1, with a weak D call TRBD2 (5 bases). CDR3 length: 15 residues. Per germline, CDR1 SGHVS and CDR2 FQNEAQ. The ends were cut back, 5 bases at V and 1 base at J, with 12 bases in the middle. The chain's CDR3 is CASSPSSGSYNEQFF. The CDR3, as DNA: TGTGCCAGCAGCCCTAGCTCGGGGTCCTACAATGAGCAGTTCTTC. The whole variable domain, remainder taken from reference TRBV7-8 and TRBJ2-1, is GAGVSQSPRYKVAKRGQDVALRCDPISGHVSLFWYQQALGQGPEFLTYFQNEAQLDKSGLPSDRFFAERPEGSVSTLKIQRTQQEDSAVYLCASSPSSGSYNEQFFGPGTRLTVL.

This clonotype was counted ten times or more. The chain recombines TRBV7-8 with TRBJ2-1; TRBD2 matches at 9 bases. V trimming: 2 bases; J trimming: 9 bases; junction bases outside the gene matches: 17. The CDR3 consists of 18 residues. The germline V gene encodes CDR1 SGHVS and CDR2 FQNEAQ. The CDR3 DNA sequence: TGTGCCAGCAGCTTATTTGGTGGACCGGGACTAGCAAACAGTGAGCAGTTCTTC. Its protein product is CASSLFGGPGLANSEQFF.

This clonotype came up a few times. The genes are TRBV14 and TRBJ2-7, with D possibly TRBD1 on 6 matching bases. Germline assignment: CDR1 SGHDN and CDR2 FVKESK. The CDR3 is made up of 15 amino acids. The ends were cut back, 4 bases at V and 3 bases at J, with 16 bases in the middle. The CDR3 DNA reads TGTGCCAGCAGCCTCGTTATGGACAGAAACTACGAGCAGTACTTC. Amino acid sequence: CASSLVMDRNYEQYF.

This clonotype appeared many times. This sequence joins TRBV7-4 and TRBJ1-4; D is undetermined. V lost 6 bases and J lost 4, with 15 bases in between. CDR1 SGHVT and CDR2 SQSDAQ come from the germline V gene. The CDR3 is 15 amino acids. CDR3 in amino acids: CASSSHVPINEKLFF. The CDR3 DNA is TGTGCCAGCAGTTCGCACGTCCCGATTAATGAAAAACTGTTTTTT. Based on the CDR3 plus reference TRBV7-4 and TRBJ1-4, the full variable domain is GAGVSQSPRYKVAKRGRDVALRCDSISGHVTLYWYRQTLGQGSEVLTYSQSDAQRDKSGRPSGRFSAERPERSVSTLKIQRTEQGDSAVYLCASSSHVPINEKLFFGSGTQLSVL.